The 8 T cell receptor beta chains listed next were all sequenced from one sample in a study of blood T cell repertoires in COVID-19. Using immunoSEQ multiplex PCR, the repertoire was profiled, and TCRdb retains in-frame clones only, with some absent. The table has some 130,000 clones, 87% seen once. The material sequenced was peripheral blood. These receptors were collected from a woman aged 60 to 75 with acute or convalescent COVID-19.

CDR3 protein: CASSQEAGRGRLAAFF. As DNA, the CDR3 is TGTGCCAGCAGCCAAGAGGCGGGAAGGGGGCGTTTAGCAGCTTTCTTT. The chain couples TRBV3-1 (or the pseudogene TRBV3-2) to TRBJ1-1; TRBD1 aligns across 7 bases. The CDR3 is 16 residues long. The ends lost 0 bases at V and 10 bases at J; junction bases unmatched: 14. From germline, CDR1 is LGHDT and CDR2 YNNKEL (reference sequence).

The rearrangement joins TRBV6-5 to TRBJ1-2; 9 bases map to TRBD1. Trimming removed 6 bases from V and 4 bases from J; junction bases left unmatched: 6. Germline lookup yields CDR1 MNHEY and CDR2 SVGAGI. The CDR3 runs 14 residues. CDR3 nucleotide sequence: TGTGCCAGCAGCAAAGGGGACAGGGTCTATGGCTACACCTTC. Translation: CASSKGDRVYGYTF.

Only one count was recorded for this clone. This chain joins TRBV18 and TRBJ2-2; D not resolved. CDR3 size: 14 residues. Per germline, CDR1 KGHSH and CDR2 LQKENI. V was cut by 6 bases and J by 5 bases, with 13 bases left in between. The chain's CDR3 is CASSPPAVTGELFF. The CDR3, as DNA: TGTGCCAGCTCCCCCCCCGCGGTGACCGGGGAGCTGTTTTTT.

This chain joins TRBV3-1 (or the pseudogene TRBV3-2) and TRBJ2-5; 7 nucleotides match TRBD2. The CDR3 extends over 17 amino acids. Germline V gene sequence: CDR1 LGHDT, CDR2 YNNKEL (reference sequence). V lost 2 bases to trimming and J lost 4 bases; unmatched junction nucleotides: 13. CDR3 DNA: TGTGCCAGCAGCCAACTGGGTTTCCGCGGGAGACGAGAGACCCAGTACTTC. It is translated as CASSQLGFRGRRETQYF.

This chain joins TRBV5-1 and TRBJ1-2; TRBD1 matches 10 bases. V shed 0 bases, J shed 2 bases, and the junction held 4 bases outside the gene matches. CDR3 length equals 16 residues. Per the germline V gene, CDR1 is SGHRS and CDR2 is YFSETQ. CDR3 in DNA: TGCGCCAGCAGCTTGGAAGGGGGACAGGGGAACTATGGCTACACCTTC. It translates to CASSLEGGQGNYGYTF.

This chain links TRBV12-3 or TRBV12-4 with TRBJ1-2, with 8 bases that match TRBD1. V lost 4 bases, J lost 9 bases, and 7 bases stayed unmatched. The CDR3 totals 13 residues. The chain's CDR3 is CASSSRDRLRYTF. The CDR3, as DNA: TGTGCCAGCAGTTCCCGGGACAGGTTACGCTACACCTTC.

The chain uses TRBV11-3 and TRBJ2-5; 11 bases are shared with TRBD1. With V trimmed by 6 bases and J by 3 bases, 0 bases remained unmatched. Per the germline V gene, CDR1 is SGHNT and CDR2 is YENEEA. The CDR3 covers 13 residues. Written as DNA, the CDR3 is TGTGCCAGCAGGGGACAGGGGGAAGAGACCCAGTACTTC. This codes for CASRGQGEETQYF.

V is TRBV27 and J is TRBJ1-5; D is ambiguous. This CDR3 comprises 14 residues. Germline V gene sequence: CDR1 MNHEY, CDR2 SMNVEV (reference sequence). V was trimmed by 3 bases and J by 5 bases, leaving 11 bases between them. CDR3 in amino acids: CASSLRVPYQPQHF. CDR3 in DNA: TGTGCCAGCAGTTTGAGGGTCCCCTATCAGCCCCAGCATTTT.